This T cell receptor (beta chain) comes out of a study of blood T cell repertoires in COVID-19. The protocol was immunoSEQ multiplex PCR, while the TCRdb copy is restricted to in-frame clones and leaves out a portion. The sample gives approximately 79,000 clones, around 80% of which show up once; 13% is in the top ten. Germline V CDR1 and CDR2: LNHDA, SQIVND (reference sequence). V shed 1 base and J shed 3 bases, with 10 bases lying between them. The CDR3 runs 14 residues. The J gene is TRBJ2-7, the V gene TRBV19, with a possible D match to TRBD2 (6 bases). Sequences were obtained from peripheral blood. This clonotype originated in a man in his fifties with COVID-19, enrolled during active disease. CDR3 in amino acids: CASSIGGGNYEQYF. DNA for the CDR3: TGTGCCAGTAGTATAGGCGGCGGGAACTACGAGCAGTACTTC.